Shown below are 27 T cell receptor beta chains from a single sample sequenced in a study of cytomegalovirus exposure and HLA in healthy donors. The PCR contained 60 Vbeta and 13 Jbeta primers. The repertoire was sequenced with immunoSEQ multiplex PCR; TCRdb's copy has only in-frame clones and lacks some. This table has 75,000 to 100,000 clones, less than 10% appearing once. The sample consisted of PBMCs. The receptors derive from a man in his fifties or sixties in good health and CMV-seronegative.

The chain recombines TRBV18 with TRBJ2-7; TRBD1 matches 7 bases. V lost 2 bases and J lost 3; bases outside the gene matches: 1. CDR1 and CDR2 from the germline V gene are KGHSH and LQKENI. This CDR3 comprises 13 residues. CDR3 sequence reads: CASSPRQGYEQYF. DNA of the CDR3: TGTGCCAGCTCACCAAGACAGGGCTACGAGCAGTACTTC.

This clone showed up just a few times. This chain connects TRBV6-1 to TRBJ1-1, with 7 bases aligning to TRBD1. Germline V gene data show CDR1 as MNHNS and CDR2 as SASEGT. V dropped 8 bases and J dropped 4; count of bases not matched to a gene: 10. The CDR3 length is 14 residues. CDR3 amino acids: CASPSPRDSTEAFF. In DNA form, the CDR3 reads TGTGCCAGCCCATCGCCCCGGGACAGCACTGAAGCTTTCTTT.

This clone came up a few times. The V and J genes are TRBV18 and TRBJ2-1; TRBD2 might be the D (6 bases). Germline V gene sequence: CDR1 KGHSH, CDR2 LQKENI. The CDR3 totals 13 residues. The germline V and J ends were trimmed by 2 bases and 16 bases, with 18 bases remaining between them. The CDR3 sequence: CASSPKGLFLHFF. Written as DNA, the CDR3 is TGTGCCAGCTCACCAAAGGGACTGTTTCTCCACTTCTTC.

This clone came up a few times. This chain connects TRBV5-1 to TRBJ1-2; 12 positions agree with TRBD1. V dropped 4 bases and J dropped 5; count of bases not matched to a gene: 6. The CDR3 covers 15 residues. The germline V gene has CDR1 SGHRS and CDR2 YFSETQ. In nucleotides, the CDR3 is TGCGCCAGCAGCCCTGCGGGACAGGGGGCTTATGGCTACACCTTC. It codes for CASSPAGQGAYGYTF.

Relative to its sample, this clone is medium-sized. The genes are TRBV6-5 and TRBJ2-2; D perhaps matches TRBD2 (6 bases). The germline gives CDR1 MNHEY, CDR2 SVGAGI. The CDR3 runs to 15 residues. V lost 2 bases to trimming and J lost 5 bases, with 12 bases between them. The CDR3 sequence: CASSYGGVSTGELFF. For the CDR3, the DNA is TGTGCCAGCAGTTACGGAGGGGTATCGACCGGGGAGCTGTTTTTT.

This rearrangement joins TRBV29-1 to TRBJ1-2; 8 bases align to TRBD1. Germline values: CDR1 SQVTM, CDR2 ANQGSEA. This CDR3 is 15 amino acids long. Trimming cost V 1 base and J 8 bases; bases outside gene matches: 12. The CDR3, as DNA: TGCAGCGTTGAAGTCGGCCTGACAGGGGCGGGAGGCTACACCTTC. Translated, it gives CSVEVGLTGAGGYTF.

The chain recombines TRBV27 with TRBJ2-1, with a tentative D call TRBD2 (5 bases). Germline V gives CDR1 MNHEY, CDR2 SMNVEV (reference sequence). This CDR3 is 15 amino acids long. Trimming removed 0 bases from V and 11 bases from J, with 17 bases in between. CDR3 region: CASSLSGGLRNQQFF. The CDR3 bases are TGTGCCAGCAGTTTATCGGGCGGACTCAGGAATCAGCAGTTCTTC.

The table lists this clone with a few counts. The chain carries TRBV7-3 and TRBJ2-3; possibly TRBD1 for D (5 bases). CDR3 length: 17 amino acids. With 2 bases removed from V and 3 bases from J, the gap between germline ends came to 18 bases. The germline V gene has CDR1 SGHTA and CDR2 FQGTGA. The DNA of the CDR3 is TGTGCCAGCAGCTTAGGTTGGGCCAATCGACAGACAGATACGCAGTATTTT. As protein: CASSLGWANRQTDTQYF.

The chain couples TRBV7-9 to TRBJ1-1, with D possibly matching TRBD1 (6 bases). The CDR3 covers 14 residues. The germline CDR1 and CDR2 sequences are SEHNR and FQNEAQ (reference sequence). V was shortened by 5 bases and J by 1 base, with 11 bases between the two germline ends. CDR3 DNA sequence: TGTGCCAGCAGCCCCAACAGGGAGAACACTGAAGCTTTCTTT. Translation: CASSPNRENTEAFF.

This clone was detected only a few times. This chain connects TRBV7-2 to TRBJ1-5; D is ambiguous. The ends were cut back, 4 bases at V and 3 bases at J, with 10 bases in the middle. From germline, CDR1 is SGHTA and CDR2 FQGNSA. This CDR3 region has 14 residues. As DNA, the CDR3 is TGTGCCAGCAGCTCAGGTCGCGTCAATCAGCCCCAGCATTTT. The encoded protein is CASSSGRVNQPQHF.

This clone was observed a few times. This rearrangement joins TRBV28 to TRBJ2-7, with TRBD1 identical over 10 bases. The V segment lost 7 bases and the J segment 8 bases; nucleotides outside the gene matches: 5. The CDR3 runs 12 residues. The germline V gene encodes CDR1 MDHEN and CDR2 SYDVKM. The CDR3 nucleotides read TGTGCCAGCAAGGGACAGGGGATCAAGCAGTACTTC. The encoded protein is CASKGQGIKQYF.

This clone was seen a handful of times. CDR3 nucleotides: TGTGCCAGCTCCCAAGACAGGCTGAATTCACCCCTCCACTTT. It encodes CASSQDRLNSPLHF. The rearrangement joins TRBV18 to TRBJ1-6; D is perhaps TRBD1 (6 bases). Germline V CDR1 and CDR2: KGHSH, LQKENI. This CDR3 has 14 amino acids. Trimming cost V 6 bases and J 7 bases, with 13 bases left between them.

This clone has more than one count but fewer than ten. V gene TRBV28 combines with J gene TRBJ2-3, with 10 bases identical to TRBD2. With V trimmed by 2 bases and J by 4 bases, 9 bases remained unmatched. From germline, CDR1 is MDHEN and CDR2 SYDVKM. This CDR3 has 17 amino acids. The CDR3, as DNA: TGTGCCAGCAGTTTAGTCGTGGCTAGCGGGAGCCCAGATACGCAGTATTTT. Its protein is CASSLVVASGSPDTQYF.

The chain combines TRBV7-2 with TRBJ1-2; 9 bases align to TRBD1. The CDR3 runs 13 residues. With V trimmed by 4 bases and J by 6 bases, 3 bases remained unmatched. The germline gives CDR1 SGHTA, CDR2 FQGNSA. DNA for the CDR3: TGTGCCAGCAGCTGGGACAGGGAGCATGGCTACACCTTC. This sequence encodes CASSWDREHGYTF.

The chain uses TRBV6-5 and TRBJ1-1; D might be TRBD1 (6 bases). Trimming left V 6 bases short and J 1 base short, with 12 bases between. The CDR3 is 14 amino acids. The V gene's germline CDR1 is MNHEY and CDR2 SVGAGI. The CDR3 DNA sequence: TGTGCCAGCAGGAGGGACACCGAGAACACTGAAGCTTTCTTT. It translates to CASRRDTENTEAFF.

The rearrangement uses TRBV28 and TRBJ2-3, with D maybe TRBD2 (5 bases). The CDR3 extends over 12 amino acids. Germline CDR1 is MDHEN and CDR2 is SYDVKM. The V gene lost 1 base and the J gene lost 9 bases, with 8 bases spanning the gap. CDR3 sequence (DNA): TGTGCCAGCAGTTTATTATCGGGGACGCAGTATTTT. Amino acid sequence: CASSLLSGTQYF. The whole variable domain, filled in from reference TRBV28 and TRBJ2-3, reads DVKVTQSSRYLVKRTGEKVFLECVQDMDHENMFWYRQDPGLGLRLIYFSYDVKMKEKGDIPEGYSVSREKKERFSLILESASTNQTSMYLCASSLLSGTQYFGPGTRLTVL.

The J gene is TRBJ2-3, the V gene TRBV5-6; perhaps TRBD2 as D (6 bases). Germline V CDR1 and CDR2: SGHDT, YYEEEE. V shed 4 bases and J shed 3 bases, with 18 bases lying between them. The CDR3 covers 16 residues. This CDR3 reads CASSAHLGSPTDTQYF. In DNA, the CDR3 is TGTGCCAGCAGCGCTCACCTCGGGAGTCCGACAGATACGCAGTATTTT.

This clone was picked up a small number of times. Other nucleotide sequences in the sample specify the same CDR3. The chain combines TRBV7-9 with TRBJ2-7, with TRBD1 identical over 7 bases. The V and J ends lost 5 bases and 2 bases, in that order; junction bases with no gene match: 3. The CDR3 has 13 residues. Germline V lookup: CDR1 SEHNR, CDR2 FQNEAQ (reference sequence). The CDR3 coding sequence is TGTGCCAGCAGCGCTGGGACAGCCTACGAGCAGTACTTC. It is translated as CASSAGTAYEQYF.

The chain carries TRBV6-1 and TRBJ2-7; TRBD1 might be the D (5 bases). The germline V and J ends were trimmed by 4 bases and 0 bases, with 13 bases remaining between them. Germline V CDR1 and CDR2: MNHNS, SASEGT. This CDR3 is built from 15 residues. The CDR3 DNA reads as TGTGCCAGCAGTGGCTGGGGCACAGGCTCCTACGAGCAGTACTTC. Its translation: CASSGWGTGSYEQYF.

This clone was observed a single time. The rearrangement links TRBV5-4 to TRBJ2-3; 9 bases line up with TRBD2. The V and J ends lost 2 bases and 6 bases, in that order; junction bases with no gene match: 13. CDR1 and CDR2 from the germline V gene are SGHNT and YYREEE (reference sequence). This CDR3 is built from 17 residues. In DNA, the CDR3 is TGTGCCAGCAGCTTTGGCTCGGCGGGAGGGGGCAGCGATACGCAGTATTTT. Translating it yields CASSFGSAGGGSDTQYF.

The sample holds a few counts of this clone. The CDR3 region is CASSSGTGFTGELFF. CDR3 bases: TGCGCCAGCAGCTCCGGGACAGGGTTCACCGGGGAGCTGTTTTTT. The chain uses TRBV4-3 and TRBJ2-2, with 9 bases matching TRBD1. Germline V gene data show CDR1 as LGHNA and CDR2 as YSLEER. The junction had 5 bases not matched to a gene; V was cut back by 5 bases and J by 4 bases. There are 15 residues in the CDR3.

This clone was picked up a small number of times. The chain combines TRBV6-6 with TRBJ2-7; D is possibly TRBD1 (5 bases). CDR3 length: 15 residues. V lost 6 bases to trimming and J lost 5 bases, with 20 bases between them. Germline values: CDR1 MNHNY, CDR2 SVGAGI (reference sequence). CDR3 in amino acids: CASRASKERGHEQYF. The CDR3 DNA is TGTGCCAGCAGGGCCTCGAAAGAAAGGGGCCACGAGCAGTACTTC.

This clone was seen a handful of times. This chain connects TRBV28 to TRBJ1-5; the D gene is possibly TRBD1 (5 bases). The CDR3 totals 18 residues. The germline V gene has CDR1 MDHEN and CDR2 SYDVKM. Trimming took 3 bases from V and 3 from J, leaving 21 bases between them. CDR3 sequence: CASSFAGGGRGSNQPQHF. The CDR3 nucleotides read TGTGCCAGCAGTTTTGCGGGGGGGGGTAGAGGGTCCAATCAGCCCCAGCATTTT.

This clone came up a few times. The rearrangement links TRBV4-1 to TRBJ2-3, with 8 bases lining up with TRBD2. The V segment lost 2 bases and the J segment 0 bases; nucleotides outside the gene matches: 4. Germline loops: CDR1 MGHRA, CDR2 YSYEKL. The CDR3 spans 16 residues. In DNA form, the CDR3 reads TGCGCCAGCAGCCAACTAGCGGGCGCTAGCACAGATACGCAGTATTTT. This encodes CASSQLAGASTDTQYF.

The chain combines TRBV28 with TRBJ1-1; no clear D. This CDR3 comprises 12 residues. Germline values: CDR1 MDHEN, CDR2 SYDVKM. With 7 bases removed from V and 2 bases from J, the gap between germline ends came to 8 bases. The CDR3 sequence: CASTPYNTEAFF. For the CDR3, the DNA is TGTGCCAGCACCCCCTACAACACTGAAGCTTTCTTT.

The gene calls are TRBV4-3 and TRBJ2-2, with unresolved D. Trimming removed 4 bases from V and 0 bases from J, with 3 bases in between. The CDR3 extends over 13 amino acids. Per germline, CDR1 LGHNA and CDR2 YSLEER. CDR3 protein: CASSPTNTGELFF. The CDR3 bases are TGCGCCAGCAGCCCTACGAACACCGGGGAGCTGTTTTTT.

This clone was seen more than once but under ten times. The chain joins TRBV27 to TRBJ1-5; D uncertain. CDR1 and CDR2 (germline): MNHEY, SMNVEV (reference sequence). V was trimmed by 6 bases and J by 3 bases, leaving 6 bases between them. CDR3 length: 12 amino acids. Here the CDR3 DNA reads TGTGCCAGCAGCCAAAACAATCAGCCCCAGCATTTT. This sequence encodes CASSQNNQPQHF.